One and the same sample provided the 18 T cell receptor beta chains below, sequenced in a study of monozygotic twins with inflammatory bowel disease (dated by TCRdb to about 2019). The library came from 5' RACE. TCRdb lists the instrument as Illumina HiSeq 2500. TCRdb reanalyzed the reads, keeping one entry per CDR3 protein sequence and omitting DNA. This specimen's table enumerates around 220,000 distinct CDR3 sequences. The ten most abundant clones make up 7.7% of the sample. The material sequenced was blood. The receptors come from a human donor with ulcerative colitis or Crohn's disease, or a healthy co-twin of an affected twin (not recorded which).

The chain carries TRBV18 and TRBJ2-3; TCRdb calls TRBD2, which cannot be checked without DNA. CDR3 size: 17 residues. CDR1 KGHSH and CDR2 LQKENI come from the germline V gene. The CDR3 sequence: CASFPLHSAVEADTQYF.

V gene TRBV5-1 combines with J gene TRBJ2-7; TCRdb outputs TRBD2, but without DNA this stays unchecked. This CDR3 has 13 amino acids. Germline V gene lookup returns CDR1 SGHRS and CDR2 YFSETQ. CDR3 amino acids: CASSPGGEYEQYF. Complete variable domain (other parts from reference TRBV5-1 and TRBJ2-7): KAGVTQTPRYLIKTRGQQVTLSCSPISGHRSVSWYQQTPGQGLQFLFEYFSETQRNKGNFPGRFSGRQFSNSRSEMNVSTLELGDSALYLCASSPGGEYEQYFGPGTRLTVT.

CDR3 amino acids: CASRKGQGADTQYF. The chain couples TRBV6-6 to TRBJ2-3; TCRdb's D call of TRBD1 is untestable without DNA. Germline loops: CDR1 MNHNY, CDR2 SVGAGI (reference sequence). This CDR3 has 14 amino acids.

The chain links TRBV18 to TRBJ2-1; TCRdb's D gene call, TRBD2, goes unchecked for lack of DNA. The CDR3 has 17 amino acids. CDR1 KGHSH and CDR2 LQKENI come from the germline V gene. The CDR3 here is CASSPASAGVSTNEQFF.

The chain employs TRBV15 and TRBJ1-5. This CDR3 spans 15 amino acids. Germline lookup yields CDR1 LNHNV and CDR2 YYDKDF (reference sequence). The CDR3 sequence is CATSRDGGYNQPQHF.

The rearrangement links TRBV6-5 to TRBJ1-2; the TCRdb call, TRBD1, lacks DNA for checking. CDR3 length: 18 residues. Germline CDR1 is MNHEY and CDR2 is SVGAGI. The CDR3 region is CASSYGGQGPPFNDGYTF.

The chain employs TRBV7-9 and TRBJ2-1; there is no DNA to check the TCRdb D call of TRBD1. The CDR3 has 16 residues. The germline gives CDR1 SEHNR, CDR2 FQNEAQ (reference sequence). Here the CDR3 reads CASSPLYGTGVDEQFF.

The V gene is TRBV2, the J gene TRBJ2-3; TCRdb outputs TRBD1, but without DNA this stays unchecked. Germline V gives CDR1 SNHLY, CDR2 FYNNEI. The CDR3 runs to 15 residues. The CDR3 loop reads CASSEGGGPQDTQYF.

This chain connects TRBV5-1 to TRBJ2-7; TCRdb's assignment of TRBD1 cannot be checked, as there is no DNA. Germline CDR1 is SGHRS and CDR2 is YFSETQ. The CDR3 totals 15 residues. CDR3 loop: CASSLNGDKTYEQYF.

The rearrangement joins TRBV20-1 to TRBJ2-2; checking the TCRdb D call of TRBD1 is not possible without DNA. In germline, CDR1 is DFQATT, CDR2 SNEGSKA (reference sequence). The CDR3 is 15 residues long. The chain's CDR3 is CSASPGRKNTGELFF.

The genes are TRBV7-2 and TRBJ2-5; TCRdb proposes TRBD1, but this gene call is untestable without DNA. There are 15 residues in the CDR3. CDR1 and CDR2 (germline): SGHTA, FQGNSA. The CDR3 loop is CASRLGWGRQETQYF.

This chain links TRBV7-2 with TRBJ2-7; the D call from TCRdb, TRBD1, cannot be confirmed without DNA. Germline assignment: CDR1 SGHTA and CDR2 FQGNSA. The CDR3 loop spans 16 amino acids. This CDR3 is CASSPQSGILTYEQYF.

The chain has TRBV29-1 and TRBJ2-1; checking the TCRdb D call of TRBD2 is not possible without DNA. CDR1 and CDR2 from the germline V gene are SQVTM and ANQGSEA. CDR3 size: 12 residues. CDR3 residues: CSVGGLEFEQFF.

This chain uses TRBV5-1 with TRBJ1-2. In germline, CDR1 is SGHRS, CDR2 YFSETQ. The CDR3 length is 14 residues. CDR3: CASSLAAALYGYTF.

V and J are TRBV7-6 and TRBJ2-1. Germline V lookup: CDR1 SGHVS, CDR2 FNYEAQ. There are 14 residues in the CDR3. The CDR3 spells CASSLVASYNEQFF.

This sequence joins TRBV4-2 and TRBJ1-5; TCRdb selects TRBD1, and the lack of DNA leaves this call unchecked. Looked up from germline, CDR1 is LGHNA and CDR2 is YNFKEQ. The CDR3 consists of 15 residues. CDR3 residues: CASSQDTGGVQPQHF.

The CDR3 sequence is CASSLGGAGRDTQYF. V usage is TRBV4-1 and J usage is TRBJ2-3; TCRdb gives TRBD2 as the D gene, but with no DNA this cannot be confirmed. This CDR3 has 15 amino acids. CDR1 and CDR2 from the germline V gene are MGHRA and YSYEKL.

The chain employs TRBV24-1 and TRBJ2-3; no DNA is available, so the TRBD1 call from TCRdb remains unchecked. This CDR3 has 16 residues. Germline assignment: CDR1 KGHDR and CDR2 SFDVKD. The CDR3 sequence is CATSDPPETGTDTQYF.